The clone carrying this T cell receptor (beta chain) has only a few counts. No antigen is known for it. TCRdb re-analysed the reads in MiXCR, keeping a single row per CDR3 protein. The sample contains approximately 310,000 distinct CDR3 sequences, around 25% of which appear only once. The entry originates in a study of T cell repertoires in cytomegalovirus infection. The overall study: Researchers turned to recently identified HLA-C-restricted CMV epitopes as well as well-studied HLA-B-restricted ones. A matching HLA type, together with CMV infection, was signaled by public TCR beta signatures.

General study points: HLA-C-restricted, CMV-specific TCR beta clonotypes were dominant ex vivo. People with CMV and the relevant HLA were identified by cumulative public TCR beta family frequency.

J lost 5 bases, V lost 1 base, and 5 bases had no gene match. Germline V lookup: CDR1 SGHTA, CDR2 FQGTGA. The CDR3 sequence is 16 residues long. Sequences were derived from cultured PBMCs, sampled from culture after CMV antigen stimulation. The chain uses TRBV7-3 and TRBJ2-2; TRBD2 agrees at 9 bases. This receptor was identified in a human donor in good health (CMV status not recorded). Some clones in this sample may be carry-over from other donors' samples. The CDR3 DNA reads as TGTGCCAGCAGCTTAATAACGGCGGGAGGGACCGGGGAGCTGTTTTTT. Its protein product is CASSLITAGGTGELFF.